This is a list of T cell receptor beta chains from one sample in a study of control samples from healthy donors and cancer patients. Only in-frame clones appear in the TCRdb table, and some are missing; sequencing was by immunoSEQ multiplex PCR. The sample shows 40,000 to 45,000 clones, over 65% of them seen only once. Specimen: formalin-fixed, paraffin-embedded tissue. The receptors here all came from a male donor with melanoma. Each CDR3 is given with its conserved first and last residue. The D gene is left open where the match is weak. The size of a clone is reported for some rows only, either as once, few or many, or as a class for expanded clones.

V gene	clone size	D gene	J gene	CDR3 protein	CDR3 DNA
TRBV6-5	few	-	TRBJ1-2	CASRRTADPNYGYTF	TGTGCCAGCAGGAGGACAGCCGACCCTAACTATGGCTACACCTTC
TRBV6-2/TRBV6-3	-	-	TRBJ1-6	CASSYGSADGSSYNSPLHF	TGTGCCAGCAGTTACGGTTCTGCGGACGGGAGCTCCTATAATTCACCCCTCCACTTT
TRBV19	-	TRBD1	TRBJ2-5	CASRDRVQETQYF	TGTGCCAGTCGAGACAGGGTCCAAGAGACCCAGTACTTC
TRBV11-2	-	TRBD2	TRBJ2-1	CASSYSAGASDEQFF	TGTGCCAGCAGCTACTCAGCGGGAGCGAGCGATGAGCAGTTCTTC
TRBV5-1	once	TRBD1	TRBJ2-5	CASSYNPPPGTVEYF	TGCGCCAGCAGCTACAACCCCCCGCCCGGGACAGTGGAGTACTTC
TRBV11-2	-	TRBD2	TRBJ2-7	CASSTPSSGRVHEQYF	TGTGCCAGCAGCACCCCGTCTAGCGGAAGGGTGCACGAGCAGTACTTC
TRBV27	few	-	TRBJ2-3	CATRVWGFYTDTQYF	TGTGCCACTAGGGTGTGGGGCTTTTACACAGATACGCAGTATTTT
TRBV19	-	-	TRBJ2-7	CASSFRPGGDYEQYF	TGTGCCAGTAGTTTCCGACCTGGAGGGGACTACGAGCAGTACTTC
TRBV18	-	-	TRBJ2-1	CASSPTDQNEQFF	TGTGCCAGCTCACCTACGGACCAGAATGAGCAGTTCTTC
TRBV21-1	-	-	TRBJ2-7	CASSKVCNPGIKYEQYF	TGTGCCAGCAGCAAAGTGTGCAATCCGGGGATCAAGTACGAGCAGTACTTC
TRBV5-4	-	-	TRBJ1-1	CASSVGQAMNTEAFF	TGTGCCAGCAGCGTCGGACAAGCCATGAACACTGAAGCTTTCTTT